The present T cell receptor beta chain was sequenced within a study of blood T cell repertoires in COVID-19. Study-level information: T cells, B-cell-depleted T cells, or PBMCs provided the cDNA or gDNA that served as material.

Under the authors' procedure: Reference gene primer amplification gave nucleated cell count estimates. Sequencing was performed with immunoSEQ multiplex PCR; in TCRdb, only in-frame clones are kept and a portion is missing. D and trimming were read from the DNA, whereas the V and J calls and clone size are those reported in that table. The data contain some 230,000 clones, just under 85% of them singletons. Sequenced input: PBMCs or T cells enriched from blood (not recorded which). The source of this sequence is a woman between 35 and 50 years old with acute COVID-19.

The CDR3 sequence is CASSISGTGWREQYF. CDR3 in DNA: TGTGCCAGCAGTATCTCCGGGACAGGGTGGAGGGAGCAGTACTTC. This chain connects TRBV27 to TRBJ2-7, with 9 bases lining up with TRBD1. After removal of 5 bases from V and 7 bases from J, the junction contained 12 bases not matched to a gene. The CDR3 loop spans 15 amino acids. The germline V gene has CDR1 MNHEY and CDR2 SMNVEV (reference sequence).